The text below deals with one T cell receptor (beta chain). Its antigen remains unidentified. Noted treatment: roughly 18 received Ad26.COV2.S at low or high dose, single or two shots; about 5 received placebo; per-sample allocation not given. Sampling happened 63 days after the first vaccine or placebo injection. This adult donor, from Boston, was 18-55 years old. The sample originates from a study of Ad26.COV2.S vaccination and SARS-CoV-2 variants. Points from the study as a whole: Researchers reported similar non-spike TCR breadth in vaccine and placebo recipients.

Germline CDR1 and CDR2: LGHDT and YNNKEL (reference sequence). The CDR3 contains 16 residues. With V trimmed by 3 bases and J by 4 bases, 11 bases remained unmatched. This table comes from immunoSEQ multiplex PCR, and its TCRdb copy is limited to in-frame clones, with some not included. This table has over 250,000 clones, about 90% appearing once. The chain employs TRBV3-1 (or the pseudogene TRBV3-2) and TRBJ1-2; 7 nucleotides match TRBD1. This TCR came from a person between 18 and 65 years old who received the Ad26.COV2.S COVID-19 vaccine or a placebo. This material consisted of peripheral blood, taken in a trial of Ad26.COV2.S vaccine versus placebo. CDR3 amino acids: CASSQGGTDQSYGYTF. The DNA of the CDR3 is TGTGCCAGCAGCCAGGGGGGGACAGACCAATCCTATGGCTACACCTTC.